These 31 T cell receptor beta chains were sequenced from one sample in a study of T-cell memory formation after mild COVID-19. One entry per CDR3 protein results from TCRdb running MiXCR on the 5' RACE reads. The sample carries 150,000 to 200,000 distinct CDR3 sequences, roughly 10% recorded once. Sequenced input: PBMCs or a T cell subset sorted from them (not recorded which). The receptors originated from a man between 18 and 29 years old who had mild COVID-19 (a few samples of this study predate the infection). Cell type and time point are not known.

This clonotype was detected only a few times. The chain links TRBV18 to TRBJ2-7; tentative D call: TRBD1 (5 bases). The CDR3 consists of 12 residues. V lost 2 bases and J 5 bases, leaving 7 bases between the germline ends. Germline lookup yields CDR1 KGHSH and CDR2 LQKENI. The CDR3 protein is CASSPDSDEQYV. The CDR3 nucleotides read TGTGCCAGCTCACCAGACAGCGACGAGCAGTACGTC.

The CDR3 is CASSFGLAGDRGSYEQYF. In DNA, the CDR3 is TGCGCCAGCAGCTTCGGACTAGCGGGGGATCGAGGGTCCTACGAGCAGTACTTC. V and J are TRBV5-1 and TRBJ2-7, with TRBD2 matching 13 bases. This CDR3 comprises 18 residues. With V trimmed by 2 bases and J by 1 base, 9 bases remained unmatched. CDR1 and CDR2 (germline): SGHRS, YFSETQ.

This sequence joins TRBV5-1 and TRBJ2-7; 7 bases fit TRBD1. The CDR3 contains 15 residues. The V segment lost 0 bases and the J segment 1 base; nucleotides outside the gene matches: 4. CDR1 SGHRS and CDR2 YFSETQ come from the germline V gene. The CDR3 loop is CASSLGQGPSYEQYV. The CDR3 DNA follows: TGCGCCAGCAGCTTGGGACAGGGCCCGTCCTACGAGCAGTACGTC.

The chain has TRBV15 and TRBJ2-1; TRBD1 agrees at 10 bases. The CDR3 has 13 residues. Germline-derived CDR1 and CDR2 are LNHNV and YYDKDF (reference sequence). J gave up 9 bases and V 5 bases, and 4 bases lay outside the gene matches. The CDR3 loop is CATSSRDRGEQFF. The CDR3 nucleotides read TGTGCCACCAGCTCCCGGGACAGGGGTGAGCAGTTCTTC.

The rearrangement uses TRBV9 and TRBJ1-1, with D maybe TRBD1 (6 bases). V shed 0 bases and J shed 5 bases, with 14 bases lying between them. Germline loops: CDR1 SGDLS, CDR2 YYNGEE. CDR3 length equals 15 residues. The CDR3 bases are TGTGCCAGCAGCGTAGGAGGCCAGGGGAGGACTGAAGCTTTCTTT. Its translation: CASSVGGQGRTEAFF.

This clonotype was recorded at least ten times. The chain links TRBV28 to TRBJ1-1; perhaps TRBD1 as D (5 bases). Germline lookup yields CDR1 MDHEN and CDR2 SYDVKM. This CDR3 is 14 amino acids long. Trimming removed 1 base at V and 4 bases at J, with 10 bases between. CDR3 in DNA: TGTGCCAGCAGTTTATCCCCCGGGGGCACTGAAGCTTTCTTT. Encoded protein: CASSLSPGGTEAFF.

The genes are TRBV7-9 and TRBJ1-2; 8 bases match TRBD1. The CDR3 consists of 13 residues. J was trimmed by 4 bases and V by 5 bases; bases with no gene match: 3. The germline V gene has CDR1 SEHNR and CDR2 FQNEAQ (reference sequence). CDR3 sequence: CASSRDRIYGYTF. The CDR3 nucleotides read TGTGCCAGCAGCCGGGACAGGATCTATGGCTACACCTTC. Full variable domain (outside the CDR3, taken from reference TRBV7-9 and TRBJ1-2): DTGVSQNPRHKITKRGQNVTFRCDPISEHNRLYWYRQTLGQGPEFLTYFQNEAQLEKSRLLSDRFSAERPKGSFSTLEIQRTEQGDSAMYLCASSRDRIYGYTFGSGTRLTVV.

This clonotype has just one count. A much larger clone lies one base from this, so it may be a read error. The CDR3 carries no conserved terminal phenylalanine or tryptophan, so it likely arises from a read error. The rearrangement links TRBV6-2 or TRBV6-3 to TRBJ2-7, with 7 nucleotides matching TRBD2. CDR1 is MNHEY and CDR2 is SVGEGT in the germline V gene. The V gene end was trimmed by 8 bases and the J gene end by 0 bases; junction bases not matched to a gene: 7. This CDR3 region has 14 residues. Here the CDR3 reads CASHRDYNSYEQYL. CDR3 nucleotides: TGTGCCAGCCACCGGGACTACAACTCCTACGAGCAGTACCTC.

The chain is built from TRBV5-1 and TRBJ2-7; no definite D call. The CDR3 is 11 residues long. The V gene's germline CDR1 is SGHRS and CDR2 YFSETQ. Deletions cut 1 base from V and 6 bases from J, with 5 bases between. CDR3 DNA: TGCGCCAGCAGCTTGTTTGGCGAGCAGTACGTC. It translates to CASSLFGEQYV.

At least ten counts were recorded for this clonotype. The chain is built from TRBV7-2 and TRBJ2-5, with D possibly called TRBD1 or TRBD2 (5 bases each). The CDR3 extends over 13 amino acids. The V gene lost 8 bases and the J gene lost 0 bases, with 10 bases spanning the gap. From germline, CDR1 is SGHTA and CDR2 FQGNSA. CDR3 DNA sequence: TGTGCCAGCTCCAGGGAGTACCAAGAGACCCAGTACTTC. This encodes CASSREYQETQYF.

This clonotype was detected a few times. The V and J genes are TRBV15 and TRBJ2-5; either TRBD1 or TRBD2 may supply D (6 bases each). The CDR3 runs 16 residues. CDR1 and CDR2 (germline): LNHNV, YYDKDF (reference sequence). V was clipped by 5 bases and J by 4 bases, with 20 bases between them. This CDR3 is CATSDRDTGGRETQYF. DNA for the CDR3: TGTGCCACCAGCGACCGGGACACCGGGGGCAGAGAGACCCAGTACTTC. The full variable domain, completed using reference TRBV15 and TRBJ2-5, is DAMVIQNPRYQVTQFGKPVTLSCSQTLNHNVMYWYQQKSSQAPKLLFHYYDKDFNNEADTPDNFQSRRPNTSFCFLDIRSPGLGDTAMYLCATSDRDTGGRETQYFGPGTRLLVL.

This chain links TRBV20-1 with TRBJ2-1; no reliable D call. CDR3 length: 14 amino acids. Trimming cost V 0 bases and J 6 bases, with 12 bases left between them. Per the germline V gene, CDR1 is DFQATT and CDR2 is SNEGSKA (reference sequence). For the CDR3, the DNA is TGCAGTGCTAGAGATACCCAGACCCTCAATGAGCAGTTCTTC. It codes for CSARDTQTLNEQFF.

This clonotype was recorded a few times. The rearrangement links TRBV5-1 to TRBJ2-3; D not resolved. The germline V gene encodes CDR1 SGHRS and CDR2 YFSETQ. The CDR3 sequence is 13 residues long. Deletions cut 5 bases from V and 1 base from J, with 8 bases between. DNA for the CDR3: TGCGCCAGCAGTCTCTATCGCACAGATACGCAGTATTTT. Protein sequence: CASSLYRTDTQYF.

The chain couples TRBV12-3 or TRBV12-4 to TRBJ2-3, with a tentative D call TRBD2 (5 bases). With 5 bases removed from V and 2 bases from J, the gap between germline ends came to 11 bases. CDR3 size: 14 residues. CDR3 amino acids: CASSQDYNTDTQYF. For the CDR3, the DNA is TGTGCCAGCAGTCAAGACTATAACACAGATACGCAGTATTTT.

The gene calls are TRBV7-2 and TRBJ1-2; D is ambiguous. The germline V gene encodes CDR1 SGHTA and CDR2 FQGNSA. Trimming shortened V by 1 base and J by 4 bases, and 10 bases separated the two germline ends. CDR3 length equals 14 residues. In nucleotides, the CDR3 is TGTGCCAGCAGCTTAGATCCGAGTGGCTATGGCTACACCTTC. It encodes CASSLDPSGYGYTF.

Here the CDR3 reads CASSQGVSGDYGYTF. CDR3 bases: TGTGCCAGCAGCCAAGGAGTATCCGGCGACTATGGCTACACCTTC. The chain recombines TRBV9 with TRBJ1-2; the D is unclear. The CDR3 consists of 15 residues. The ends were cut back, 4 bases at V and 3 bases at J, with 16 bases in the middle. CDR1 is SGDLS, CDR2 YYNGEE, per germline.

CDR3 region: CASSSVWGLNTGELFF. The DNA of the CDR3 is TGCGCCAGCAGCTCGGTGTGGGGCCTGAACACCGGGGAGCTGTTTTTT. V usage is TRBV5-1 and J usage is TRBJ2-2, with D perhaps TRBD1 (5 bases). Trimming took 3 bases from V and 1 from J, leaving 13 bases between them. The CDR3 totals 16 residues. From germline, CDR1 is SGHRS and CDR2 YFSETQ.

This clonotype was recorded many times. The rearrangement links TRBV5-1 to TRBJ1-6; D might be TRBD1 (5 bases). Trimming removed 0 bases from V and 9 bases from J, with 10 bases in between. Germline assignment: CDR1 SGHRS and CDR2 YFSETQ. The CDR3 length is 14 residues. CDR3 sequence (DNA): TGCGCCAGCAGCTTGGGGGGCGACGGTTCACCCCTCCACTTT. Its translation is CASSLGGDGSPLHF.

This clonotype was found many times. J is TRBJ2-4 and V is TRBV5-6; 9 nucleotides match TRBD1. With V trimmed by 2 bases and J by 2 bases, 2 bases remained unmatched. The CDR3 consists of 15 residues. The germline CDR1 and CDR2 sequences are SGHDT and YYEEEE. CDR3 region: CASSLQGATKNIQYF. For the CDR3, the DNA is TGTGCCAGCAGCTTACAGGGGGCGACCAAAAACATTCAGTACTTC.

This clonotype was seen more than once but under ten times. V gene TRBV5-1 combines with J gene TRBJ1-3; D not certain. Germline V gene lookup returns CDR1 SGHRS and CDR2 YFSETQ. This CDR3 spans 16 amino acids. V gave up 0 bases and J gave up 0 bases, with 10 bases separating them. In DNA form, the CDR3 reads TGCGCCAGCAGCTTGGCCCCTCCGGACTCTGGAAACACCATATATTTT. This encodes CASSLAPPDSGNTIYF.

The chain is built from TRBV7-9 and TRBJ2-7, with D possibly matching TRBD1 (5 bases). CDR3 size: 12 residues. Trimming stripped 4 bases from V and 5 bases from J, with 9 bases between. The germline CDR1 and CDR2 sequences are SEHNR and FQNEAQ (reference sequence). CDR3 loop: CASSSQGHEQYV. CDR3 DNA: TGTGCCAGCAGCTCGCAGGGCCACGAGCAGTACGTC.

J is TRBJ1-6 and V is TRBV3-1; D not certain. CDR1 is LGHDT, CDR2 YNNKEL, per germline (reference sequence). The CDR3 sequence is 13 residues long. The V end was cut by 4 bases, the J end by 9 bases, with 10 bases between. The CDR3 region is CASSRNDPSPLHF. CDR3 DNA: TGTGCCAGCAGCCGTAACGACCCTTCACCCCTCCACTTT.

The chain has TRBV29-1 and TRBJ2-4; 9 bases are a match to TRBD1. CDR3 size: 14 residues. Germline assignment: CDR1 SQVTM and CDR2 ANQGSEA. The V gene end was trimmed by 7 bases and the J gene end by 4 bases; junction bases not matched to a gene: 8. In nucleotides, the CDR3 is TGCAGCGCTATGAGACAGGGGGGGAAAAACATTCAGTACTTC. Its protein product is CSAMRQGGKNIQYF.

The chain combines TRBV10-3 with TRBJ2-5; D may be TRBD1 or TRBD2 (5 bases each). CDR3 length: 14 residues. The germline gives CDR1 ENHRY, CDR2 SYGVKD. The V end lost 5 bases, the J end lost 4 bases, and 14 bases lay between the germline ends. The CDR3 coding sequence is TGTGCCATCAGTCGGGGCTCCTCCCCAGAGACCCAGTACTTC. This codes for CAISRGSSPETQYF.

The rearrangement joins TRBV6-5 to TRBJ1-1, with unresolved D. The CDR3 is made up of 14 amino acids. Between the trimmed V and J ends, which lost 4 bases and 3 bases, there was a span of 12 bases. The germline CDR1 and CDR2 sequences are MNHEY and SVGAGI. This chain's CDR3 is CASSFRVPDTEAFF. As DNA, the CDR3 is TGTGCCAGCAGTTTTAGGGTCCCTGACACTGAAGCTTTCTTT.

The genes are TRBV5-1 and TRBJ1-2; possible D gene TRBD1, 6 bases. The CDR3 spans 13 residues. Germline lookup yields CDR1 SGHRS and CDR2 YFSETQ. Trimming pared 3 bases from V and 4 bases from J, leaving 10 bases between. The CDR3 region is CASSWTEGYGYTF. The CDR3 DNA reads TGCGCCAGCAGCTGGACAGAAGGCTATGGCTACACCTTC.

About this clonotype: Sequence at one end of the junction differs from germline and may be a read error. This chain connects TRBV7-9 to TRBJ2-2; tentatively, D is TRBD2 (6 bases). This CDR3 contains 13 residues. The germline CDR1 and CDR2 sequences are SEHNR and FQNEAQ (reference sequence). Here the CDR3 DNA reads TGTGCCACCAGCCCCGGGAGCACCGGGGAGCTGTTTTTT. Encoded protein: CATSPGSTGELFF.

The J gene is TRBJ1-6, the V gene TRBV27; 7 nucleotides align to TRBD1. V lost 5 bases, J lost 0 bases, and 7 bases stayed unmatched. Per the germline V gene, CDR1 is MNHEY and CDR2 is SMNVEV (reference sequence). The CDR3 runs 17 residues. DNA for the CDR3: TGTGCCAGCAGTCCGCAGACAGGGAGCTCCTATAATTCACCCCTCCACTTT. It encodes CASSPQTGSSYNSPLHF.

The rearrangement links TRBV20-1 to TRBJ2-5; tentatively, D is TRBD2 (5 bases). CDR1 DFQATT and CDR2 SNEGSKA come from the germline V gene (reference sequence). Deletions cut 5 bases from V and 2 bases from J, with 9 bases between. The CDR3 loop spans 12 amino acids. This CDR3 is CSADQRQETQYF. The CDR3 nucleotides are TGCAGTGCTGACCAGCGGCAAGAGACCCAGTACTTC.

The rearrangement uses TRBV4-2 and TRBJ1-1; D unclear. Germline assignment: CDR1 LGHNA and CDR2 YNFKEQ. V lost 2 bases and J lost 8, with 18 bases in between. This CDR3 is built from 15 residues. The CDR3 DNA sequence: TGTGCCAGCAGCCAATCGGCCCTACGGGCCATCGAAGCTTTCTTT. As protein: CASSQSALRAIEAFF.

This chain connects TRBV5-1 to TRBJ2-3, with TRBD2 identical over 8 bases. CDR1 SGHRS and CDR2 YFSETQ come from the germline V gene. CDR3 length: 16 residues. V lost 0 bases to trimming and J lost 2 bases; unmatched junction nucleotides: 5. The DNA for the CDR3 is TGCGCCAGCAGCTTGGTCCGTAGCGGGGACACAGATACGCAGTATTTT. Its translation: CASSLVRSGDTDTQYF.